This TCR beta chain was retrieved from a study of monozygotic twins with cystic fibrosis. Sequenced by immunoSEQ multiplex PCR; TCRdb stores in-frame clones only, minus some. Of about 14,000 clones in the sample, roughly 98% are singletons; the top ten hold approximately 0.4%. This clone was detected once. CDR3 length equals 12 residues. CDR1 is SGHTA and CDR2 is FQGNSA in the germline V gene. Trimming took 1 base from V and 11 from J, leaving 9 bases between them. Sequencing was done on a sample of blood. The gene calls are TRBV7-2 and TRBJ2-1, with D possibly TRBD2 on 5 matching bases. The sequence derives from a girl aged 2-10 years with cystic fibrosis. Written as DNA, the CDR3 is TGTGCCAGCAGCTTAGTGGCTAGCCAGCAGTTCTTC. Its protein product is CASSLVASQQFF.